These 26 T cell receptor beta chains were sequenced from one sample in a study of blood T cell repertoires in COVID-19 (dated by TCRdb to the early 2020s). The library was produced with the immunoSEQ multiplex PCR assay. In TCRdb, the immuneACCESS table is reduced to in-frame sequences with V and J assigned. These tables do not hold every clone; where another copy was compared, an unresolved V gene accounts for under half, and the others remain unexplained. Present in this sample are 70,000 to 95,000 clones, around four fifths of which were seen just once. The ten largest clones capture 12% of the sample. The sequencing input was peripheral blood. The receptors shown here come from a woman aged 70-85 years with active or convalescent COVID-19.

The chain uses TRBV28 and TRBJ2-7; D is unresolved. V lost 4 bases and J 7 bases, leaving 14 bases between the germline ends. Germline CDR1 and CDR2: MDHEN and SYDVKM. This CDR3 is built from 13 residues. Here the CDR3 DNA reads TGTGCCAGCAGTTCCAGCCCTTACGGGGAGCAGTACTTC. Translated: CASSSSPYGEQYF. Based on the CDR3 plus reference TRBV28 and TRBJ2-7, the full variable domain is DVKVTQSSRYLVKRTGEKVFLECVQDMDHENMFWYRQDPGLGLRLIYFSYDVKMKEKGDIPEGYSVSREKKERFSLILESASTNQTSMYLCASSSSPYGEQYFGPGTRLTVT.

The chain combines TRBV10-3 with TRBJ1-2; TRBD1 aligns across 10 bases. J lost 4 bases, V lost 6 bases, and 5 bases had no gene match. Germline V gene data show CDR1 as ENHRY and CDR2 as SYGVKD. The CDR3 covers 14 residues. The CDR3 sequence is CAIRATGGSYGYTF. As DNA, the CDR3 is TGTGCCATCAGAGCGACAGGGGGCAGCTATGGCTACACCTTC.

The chain employs TRBV18 and TRBJ1-2, with 9 bases aligning to TRBD1. This CDR3 is 16 amino acids long. V lost 2 bases and J lost 2; bases outside the gene matches: 6. Looked up from germline, CDR1 is KGHSH and CDR2 is LQKENI. The CDR3 is CASSPLSGTGNYGYTF. CDR3 in DNA: TGTGCCAGCTCACCATTGTCCGGGACAGGGAACTATGGCTACACCTTC.

The chain is built from TRBV6-4 and TRBJ2-3; 7 bases align to TRBD2. The CDR3 extends over 16 amino acids. Trimming cost V 4 bases and J 2 bases; bases outside gene matches: 9. CDR1 and CDR2 from the germline V gene are MRHNA and SNTAGT. For the CDR3, the DNA is TGTGCCAGCAGTGCCCCTCTAGCGGCAACCACAGATACGCAGTATTTT. Translation: CASSAPLAATTDTQYF.

The chain uses TRBV5-1 and TRBJ2-4, with TRBD1 matching over 8 bases. The germline V gene encodes CDR1 SGHRS and CDR2 YFSETQ. The CDR3 is made up of 15 amino acids. With V trimmed by 2 bases and J by 3 bases, 4 bases remained unmatched. In DNA form, the CDR3 reads TGCGCCAGCAGCTTACTACAGGGGGACAAAAACATTCAGTACTTC. This sequence encodes CASSLLQGDKNIQYF. Full variable domain (rest looked up from reference TRBV5-1 and TRBJ2-4): KAGVTQTPRYLIKTRGQQVTLSCSPISGHRSVSWYQQTPGQGLQFLFEYFSETQRNKGNFPGRFSGRQFSNSRSEMNVSTLELGDSALYLCASSLLQGDKNIQYFGAGTRLSVL.

V is TRBV19 and J is TRBJ2-7, with 8 bases matching TRBD1. V shed 3 bases and J 5 bases; nucleotides not matched to a gene: 6. Looked up from germline, CDR1 is LNHDA and CDR2 is SQIVND (reference sequence). The CDR3 is made up of 14 amino acids. The CDR3 DNA sequence: TGTGCCAGTAGTATTCGGACAGGGATAAACGAGCAGTACTTC. It translates to CASSIRTGINEQYF.

This clone was counted a few times. This sequence joins TRBV18 and TRBJ1-2; 9 bases map to TRBD1. The junction had 2 bases not matched to a gene; V was cut back by 6 bases and J by 6 bases. This CDR3 spans 12 amino acids. The germline V gene encodes CDR1 KGHSH and CDR2 LQKENI. Here the CDR3 DNA reads TGTGCCAGCTCTTGGGACAGGGATGGCTACACCTTC. Protein: CASSWDRDGYTF. The whole variable domain, filled in from reference TRBV18 and TRBJ1-2, reads NAGVMQNPRHLVRRRGQEARLRCSPMKGHSHVYWYRQLPEEGLKFMVYLQKENIIDESGMPKERFSAEFPKEGPSILRIQQVVRGDSAAYFCASSWDRDGYTFGSGTRLTVV.

This rearrangement joins TRBV20-1 to TRBJ1-6; D unclear. The CDR3 consists of 11 residues. The germline V and J ends were trimmed by 3 bases and 10 bases, with 7 bases remaining between them. Germline CDR1 and CDR2: DFQATT and SNEGSKA (reference sequence). The CDR3 DNA reads TGCAGTGCTAGGACTGAGTCACCCCTCCACTTT. It codes for CSARTESPLHF.

V and J are TRBV5-6 and TRBJ2-3; D possibly corresponds to TRBD1 (6 bases). The V end was cut by 1 base, the J end by 4 bases, with 10 bases between. CDR3 length equals 14 residues. The germline V gene encodes CDR1 SGHDT and CDR2 YYEEEE. CDR3 residues: CASSLTGIPDTQYF. In DNA form, the CDR3 reads TGTGCCAGCAGCTTGACAGGGATCCCAGATACGCAGTATTTT.

This chain links TRBV18 with TRBJ1-2, with 7 nucleotides matching TRBD1. Per germline, CDR1 KGHSH and CDR2 LQKENI. J gave up 6 bases and V 3 bases, and 10 bases lay outside the gene matches. The CDR3 runs 15 residues. CDR3 loop: CASSPGTPRGHGYTF. The DNA of the CDR3 is TGTGCCAGCTCACCTGGGACTCCGAGGGGGCATGGCTACACCTTC. Drawing the rest from reference TRBV18 and TRBJ1-2, the complete variable domain is NAGVMQNPRHLVRRRGQEARLRCSPMKGHSHVYWYRQLPEEGLKFMVYLQKENIIDESGMPKERFSAEFPKEGPSILRIQQVVRGDSAAYFCASSPGTPRGHGYTFGSGTRLTVV.

This clone was picked up a small number of times. The chain is built from TRBV12-3 or TRBV12-4 and TRBJ2-5, with D unresolved. The V and J ends lost 0 bases and 7 bases respectively, with 9 bases between them. The CDR3 is 13 amino acids. The CDR3 DNA sequence: TGTGCCAGCAGTTTAGCAGCGTTAGGGACCCAGTACTTC. This gives the protein CASSLAALGTQYF.

The rearrangement joins TRBV6-2 or TRBV6-3 to TRBJ1-6, with 11 bases matching TRBD1. Per the germline V gene, CDR1 is MNHEY and CDR2 is SVGEGT. The CDR3 runs 16 residues. After removal of 5 bases from V and 7 bases from J, the junction contained 7 bases not matched to a gene. The CDR3 coding sequence is TGTGCCAGCAGTCCCCGGGACAGGGGGAGAAATTCACCCCTCCACTTT. Its protein is CASSPRDRGRNSPLHF.

The chain links TRBV7-6 to TRBJ2-7, with TRBD1 matching 10 bases. This CDR3 is built from 16 residues. Germline assignment: CDR1 SGHVS and CDR2 FNYEAQ. Trimming took 0 bases from V and 4 from J; bases not matched to a gene: 6. This CDR3 is CASSLAGTGEVYEQYF. The DNA for the CDR3 is TGTGCCAGCAGCTTAGCAGGGACAGGGGAAGTATACGAGCAGTACTTC. The full variable domain, rest sourced from reference TRBV7-6 and TRBJ2-7, is GAGVSQSPRYKVTKRGQDVALRCDPISGHVSLYWYRQALGQGPEFLTYFNYEAQQDKSGLPNDRFSAERPEGSISTLTIQRTEQRDSAMYRCASSLAGTGEVYEQYFGPGTRLTVT.

This rearrangement joins TRBV10-3 to TRBJ1-2; 9 bases agree with TRBD1. CDR3 size: 14 residues. Per the germline V gene, CDR1 is ENHRY and CDR2 is SYGVKD. V dropped 6 bases and J dropped 4; count of bases not matched to a gene: 6. The CDR3 is CAISPGQGPYGYTF. The CDR3 DNA reads as TGTGCCATCAGCCCGGGACAGGGACCCTATGGCTACACCTTC.

The chain combines TRBV6-6 with TRBJ2-1; TRBD2 is a possible D gene (7 bases). Between the trimmed V and J ends, which lost 6 bases and 4 bases, there was a span of 16 bases. The CDR3 sequence is 15 residues long. The germline gives CDR1 MNHNY, CDR2 SVGAGI (reference sequence). The CDR3 DNA follows: TGTGCCAGCAGCCTCGGGGGGCTAGATTACAATGAGCAGTTCTTC. As protein: CASSLGGLDYNEQFF.

The chain links TRBV6-5 to TRBJ2-5, with D possibly being TRBD2 (6 bases). Germline CDR1 and CDR2: MNHEY and SVGAGI. CDR3 length: 14 amino acids. V lost 9 bases and J lost 5, with 19 bases in between. The CDR3 DNA reads TGTGCCAGTCGACGGGACTCCTTGATGGAGACCCAGTACTTC. It codes for CASRRDSLMETQYF.

The rearrangement joins TRBV6-5 to TRBJ1-6; no reliable D call. The germline CDR1 and CDR2 sequences are MNHEY and SVGAGI. The CDR3 is 14 residues long. V lost 6 bases and J lost 0, with 6 bases in between. This chain's CDR3 is CASRQSSYNSPLHF. In DNA, the CDR3 is TGTGCCAGCAGACAGAGCTCCTATAATTCACCCCTCCACTTT.

J is TRBJ2-2 and V is TRBV20-1; TRBD2 matches 8 bases. The germline gives CDR1 DFQATT, CDR2 SNEGSKA (reference sequence). Trimming removed 3 bases from V and 6 bases from J; junction bases left unmatched: 6. This CDR3 contains 14 residues. The CDR3 nucleotides are TGCAGTGCTAGTCAGGCGGGGGGCTCCGGGGAGCTGTTTTTT. It is translated as CSASQAGGSGELFF.

This clone was recorded once. The chain has TRBV7-8 and TRBJ1-2, with D perhaps TRBD1 (6 bases). CDR3 length: 15 amino acids. CDR1 SGHVS and CDR2 FQNEAQ come from the germline V gene. Deletions cut 5 bases from V and 4 bases from J, with 17 bases between. The CDR3 DNA reads as TGTGCCAGCAGCCCCACAGGGTCTCAAATCTATGGCTACACCTTC. Residues: CASSPTGSQIYGYTF.

The rearrangement links TRBV2 to TRBJ1-2; TRBD1 matches at 8 bases. Germline CDR1 and CDR2: SNHLY and FYNNEI. Trimming at V came to 6 bases and at J to 4 bases, leaving 7 bases not matched to a gene. This CDR3 contains 14 residues. In DNA, the CDR3 is TGTGCCAGCAGGCCGACGCAGGGGGCCTATGGCTACACCTTC. Its translation: CASRPTQGAYGYTF.

V is TRBV6-1 and J is TRBJ1-1, with D possibly matching TRBD1 (5 bases). The CDR3 extends over 14 amino acids. Trimming removed 6 bases from V and 6 bases from J, with 17 bases in between. Germline V gene lookup returns CDR1 MNHNS and CDR2 SASEGT. In DNA, the CDR3 is TGTGCCAGCAGGCCCGGTGGGGGGTACCCTGAAGCTTTCTTT. The encoded protein is CASRPGGGYPEAFF.

The chain recombines TRBV5-1 with TRBJ1-2; D remains unclear. Looked up from germline, CDR1 is SGHRS and CDR2 is YFSETQ. This CDR3 spans 15 amino acids. The V end lost 2 bases, the J end lost 7 bases, and 18 bases lay between the germline ends. The CDR3 sequence is CASSFTGPGSPGYTF. CDR3 sequence (DNA): TGCGCCAGCAGCTTCACGGGTCCGGGGTCTCCTGGCTACACCTTC.

V gene TRBV24-1 combines with J gene TRBJ2-5; the match to TRBD1 covers 8 bases. Germline values: CDR1 KGHDR, CDR2 SFDVKD. CDR3 length: 13 residues. J was trimmed by 2 bases and V by 5 bases; bases with no gene match: 0. The CDR3 nucleotides are TGTGCCACCAGTGGGACAGGGCAAGAGACCCAGTACTTC. Protein product: CATSGTGQETQYF.

This chain joins TRBV29-1 and TRBJ2-1; TRBD2 matches 9 bases. Germline lookup yields CDR1 SQVTM and CDR2 ANQGSEA. The V and J ends lost 7 bases and 9 bases, in that order; junction bases with no gene match: 7. This CDR3 is 12 amino acids long. CDR3 coding DNA: TGCAGCGGAGGCGGGGGGGGCCGTGAGCAGTTCTTC. This encodes CSGGGGGREQFF.

The chain uses TRBV7-2 and TRBJ2-1; D is possibly TRBD1 (6 bases). This CDR3 spans 15 amino acids. The germline CDR1 and CDR2 sequences are SGHTA and FQGNSA. Trimming removed 1 base from V and 4 bases from J, with 11 bases in between. CDR3 amino acids: CASSLDRAGYNEQFF. CDR3 nucleotides: TGTGCCAGCAGCTTAGACAGGGCCGGTTACAATGAGCAGTTCTTC.

The chain couples TRBV5-1 to TRBJ1-1; 9 positions agree with TRBD1. CDR3 length: 12 residues. CDR1 is SGHRS, CDR2 YFSETQ, per germline. The junction had 6 bases not matched to a gene; V was cut back by 4 bases and J by 11 bases. The CDR3 reads CASSGTGSLAFF. CDR3 DNA sequence: TGCGCCAGCAGCGGGACAGGGTCTCTCGCTTTCTTT.